This TCR beta chain was captured in a study of cytomegalovirus exposure and HLA in healthy donors. This clone was detected once. Germline assignment: CDR1 SEHNR and CDR2 FQNEAQ (reference sequence). The CDR3 totals 15 residues. V lost 1 base, J lost 6 bases, and 15 bases lay in between. Donors counted as nominally healthy when sampled, yet unrecorded immune exposures were likely. The PCR ran on 60 Vbeta and 13 Jbeta primers. Method: immunoSEQ multiplex PCR; TCRdb's copy keeps in-frame clones and lacks some. The profile covers approximately 100,000 clones, with around 80% appearing a single time and about a sixth taken by the ten largest.

The chain combines TRBV7-9 with TRBJ1-1; D not certain. The clonotype comes from a man between 60 and 70 years old in good health and CMV-seropositive. Sample: PBMCs. Written as DNA, the CDR3 is TGTGCCAGCAGCTTAGTAGCCCCTAAGTCTGCTGAAGCTTTCTTT. It is translated as CASSLVAPKSAEAFF.